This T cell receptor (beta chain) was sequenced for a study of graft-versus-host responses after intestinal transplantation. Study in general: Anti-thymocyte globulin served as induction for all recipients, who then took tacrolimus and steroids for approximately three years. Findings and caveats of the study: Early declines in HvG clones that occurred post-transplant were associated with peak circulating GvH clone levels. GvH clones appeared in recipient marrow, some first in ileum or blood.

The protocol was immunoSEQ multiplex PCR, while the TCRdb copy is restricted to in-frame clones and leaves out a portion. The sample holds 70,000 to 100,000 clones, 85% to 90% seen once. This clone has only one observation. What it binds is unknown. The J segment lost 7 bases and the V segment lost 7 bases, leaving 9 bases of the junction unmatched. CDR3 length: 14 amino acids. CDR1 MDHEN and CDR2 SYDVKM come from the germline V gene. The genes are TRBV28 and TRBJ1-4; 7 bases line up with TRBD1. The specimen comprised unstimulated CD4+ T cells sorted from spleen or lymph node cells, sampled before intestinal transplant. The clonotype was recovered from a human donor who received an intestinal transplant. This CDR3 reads CASTFRGYGEKLFF. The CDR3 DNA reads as TGTGCCAGCACGTTCAGGGGGTATGGTGAAAAACTGTTTTTT.